This T cell receptor beta chain was sequenced for a study of blood T cell repertoires in COVID-19. In the study overall: Acute and convalescent COVID-19 samples came from the United States, Italy and Spain.

This clone has a single count. Measured with immunoSEQ multiplex PCR; TCRdb has only the in-frame clones, and not every one. Of 250,000 to 400,000 clones in the sample, around 88% are singletons; the top ten hold approximately 1.6%. The CDR3 has 13 amino acids. V dropped 5 bases and J dropped 9 bases, with 14 bases sitting between them. CDR1 MNHEY and CDR2 SVGAGI come from the germline V gene. The specimen was peripheral blood. The TCR originated in a young woman with COVID-19, enrolled during active disease. The chain employs TRBV6-5 and TRBJ2-1; a possible D gene is TRBD1 (5 bases). Written as DNA, the CDR3 is TGTGCCAGCAGTCGCTCTAAGCAGGGTGAGCAGTTCTTC. This gives the protein CASSRSKQGEQFF.